This T cell receptor beta chain was profiled in a study of cytomegalovirus exposure and HLA in healthy donors. CDR1 is SGHDT, CDR2 YYEEEE, per germline. This CDR3 has 15 residues. The J segment lost 0 bases and the V segment lost 2 bases, leaving 5 bases of the junction unmatched. For this clone: Its cognate antigen is unknown.

Points from the study as a whole: Several of the most significant clusters were apparently associated with common viral pathogens in a later analysis. Productive rates of about 90% or about 30% were seen for most TCR beta V segments in an earlier analysis. Presence/absence results assume similar sequencing depth per donor, which may not hold.

The PCR had 60 Vbeta and 13 Jbeta primers. Measured with immunoSEQ multiplex PCR; TCRdb has only the in-frame clones, and not every one. The table lists approximately 130,000 clones, about 78% of them singletons, with around 1.2% in the top ten. The rearrangement uses TRBV5-6 and TRBJ2-7; 7 bases fit TRBD1. The specimen sequenced was PBMCs. This receptor was taken from a man aged 50 to 59 in good health and CMV-seronegative. The CDR3, as DNA: TGTGCCAGCAGCTTAGGGGGCCTGAGCTCCTACGAGCAGTACTTC. Protein product: CASSLGGLSSYEQYF.